These 25 T cell receptor beta chains were all obtained from the same sample, sequenced in a study of blood T cell repertoires in COVID-19 (dated by TCRdb to the early 2020s). Libraries were built with the immunoSEQ multiplex PCR assay. TCRdb provides this immuneACCESS table in a form limited to in-frame rearrangements. Some clones are lacking; in checked studies, under half of them reflect an unresolved V gene, and why the rest are absent is not known. The sample contains 59,000 or so clones, approximately 82% of them found a single time. Of the sample, roughly 5.2% falls within the top ten clones. Sequenced input: peripheral blood. The receptors come from a human donor in a cohort sampled during active COVID-19.

About this clone: Other nucleotide sequences from this sample produce the same CDR3. The chain employs TRBV6-5 and TRBJ1-5; 10 bases align to TRBD1. CDR1 MNHEY and CDR2 SVGAGI come from the germline V gene. Trimming removed 6 bases from V and 2 bases from J; junction bases left unmatched: 1. The CDR3 covers 14 residues. CDR3 coding DNA: TGTGCCAGCAGGGGGACAGGGGGCAATCAGCCCCAGCATTTT. Its protein product is CASRGTGGNQPQHF.

V is TRBV19 and J is TRBJ2-5, with a weak D call TRBD2 (5 bases). The germline CDR1 and CDR2 sequences are LNHDA and SQIVND (reference sequence). This CDR3 is built from 13 residues. Trimming removed 7 bases from V and 5 bases from J, with 14 bases in between. CDR3 coding DNA: TGTGCCAGTAATAGCGCGGGTCAGGAGACCCAGTACTTC. Its translation is CASNSAGQETQYF.

The rearrangement links TRBV28 to TRBJ1-2, with 9 bases identical to TRBD1. Germline V lookup: CDR1 MDHEN, CDR2 SYDVKM. CDR3 length: 13 residues. V gave up 7 bases and J gave up 8 bases; unmatched junction bases: 8. The CDR3 coding sequence is TGTGCCAGCACACTGGGACAGGGAGGAGGCTACACCTTC. This encodes CASTLGQGGGYTF.

The CDR3 coding sequence is TGTGCCAGCACCCTTGGGGGGGGAGTAGAGACCCAGTACTTC. It is translated as CASTLGGGVETQYF. V usage is TRBV7-2 and J usage is TRBJ2-5, with 7 nucleotides matching TRBD2. The CDR3 runs to 14 residues. V lost 7 bases to trimming and J lost 4 bases; unmatched junction nucleotides: 9. Germline V CDR1 and CDR2: SGHTA, FQGNSA.

The chain joins TRBV5-1 to TRBJ1-1; possible D gene TRBD1, 6 bases. CDR1 is SGHRS and CDR2 is YFSETQ in the germline V gene. V was cut by 4 bases and J by 0 bases, with 7 bases left in between. The CDR3 consists of 13 residues. The CDR3: CASSGQMNTEAFF. The CDR3 DNA follows: TGCGCCAGCAGCGGACAGATGAACACTGAAGCTTTCTTT.

This chain uses TRBV2 with TRBJ2-2; TRBD1 matches at 9 bases. V lost 5 bases, J lost 7 bases, and 11 bases stayed unmatched. The CDR3 sequence is 16 residues long. CDR1 and CDR2 (germline): SNHLY, FYNNEI. This CDR3 reads CASSLKGTGNGGELFF. DNA for the CDR3: TGTGCCAGCAGTTTGAAGGGGACAGGGAATGGCGGGGAGCTGTTTTTT.

V usage is TRBV5-4 and J usage is TRBJ2-3, with D possibly TRBD2 on 8 matching bases. The CDR3 is 18 amino acids. V lost 1 base and J 0 bases, leaving 18 bases between the germline ends. Germline V gene data show CDR1 as SGHNT and CDR2 as YYREEE (reference sequence). CDR3 residues: CASSLMGLGGLSTDTQYF. The CDR3 region has the DNA TGTGCCAGCAGCTTGATGGGACTAGGGGGCCTCAGCACAGATACGCAGTATTTT.

The V gene is TRBV6-5, the J gene TRBJ1-1; D ambiguous. CDR3 length: 14 amino acids. In germline, CDR1 is MNHEY, CDR2 SVGAGI. V was shortened by 4 bases and J by 0 bases, with 9 bases between the two germline ends. CDR3 DNA sequence: TGTGCCAGCAGTTGGGCTAAGATGAACACTGAAGCTTTCTTT. It is translated as CASSWAKMNTEAFF.

The V and J genes are TRBV6-2 or TRBV6-3 and TRBJ1-5, with D possibly being TRBD1 (5 bases). The V end was cut by 2 bases, the J end by 6 bases, with 14 bases between. This CDR3 is 15 amino acids long. The V gene's germline CDR1 is MNHEY and CDR2 SVGEGT. CDR3 loop: CASSYGDSRGQPQHF. CDR3 nucleotide sequence: TGTGCCAGCAGTTACGGTGACAGTCGAGGTCAGCCCCAGCATTTT.

This clone was seen only a few times. The chain has TRBV18 and TRBJ1-2; weak D call: TRBD1 (6 bases). Trimming removed 8 bases from V and 8 bases from J, with 21 bases in between. The CDR3 length is 14 residues. In germline, CDR1 is KGHSH, CDR2 LQKENI. The CDR3 sequence is CASTGTGIVDGYTF. In DNA, the CDR3 is TGTGCCAGCACAGGGACGGGGATCGTGGACGGCTACACCTTC.

The table lists this clone with a count of one. The genes are TRBV2 and TRBJ1-6; tentative D call: TRBD1 (6 bases). Germline CDR1 and CDR2: SNHLY and FYNNEI. V shed 5 bases and J shed 10 bases, with 18 bases lying between them. This CDR3 contains 15 residues. The CDR3 loop reads CASSPVGVGGSPLHF. DNA of the CDR3: TGTGCCAGCAGTCCGGTAGGGGTAGGGGGATCACCCCTCCACTTT.

The chain combines TRBV4-1 with TRBJ1-5; 12 positions match TRBD1. The CDR3 is 16 amino acids. Unmatched junction bases numbered 8, after V lost 4 bases and J lost 7 bases. Germline values: CDR1 MGHRA, CDR2 YSYEKL. The CDR3 DNA sequence: TGCGCCAGCAGCCGCGGTAGGGACAGGGGGCCCCAGCCCCAGCATTTT. Protein product: CASSRGRDRGPQPQHF.

Details on this clone: The DNA is left out, because the CDR3 cannot be placed on it with certainty; the CDR3 is given as TCRdb lists it. V gene TRBV28 combines with J gene TRBJ1-2. The CDR3 extends over 14 residues, inclusive of both ends. Germline CDR1 reads MDHEN; CDR2 reads SYDVKM. The CDR3 sequence is CASSFGEGRHGYTF.

Only one count was recorded for this clone. CDR3 bases: TGTGCCAGCAGCCTTAGCCCCATCGCAGGGAACTATGGCTACACCTTC. Its protein is CASSLSPIAGNYGYTF. The rearrangement uses TRBV9 and TRBJ1-2; the D gene is possibly TRBD1 (5 bases). V gave up 4 bases and J gave up 2 bases, with 18 bases separating them. Looked up from germline, CDR1 is SGDLS and CDR2 is YYNGEE. The CDR3 loop spans 16 amino acids.

The chain carries TRBV19 and TRBJ1-5, with D possibly being TRBD1 (6 bases). The CDR3 sequence is 13 residues long. The V gene lost 8 bases and the J gene lost 6 bases, with 14 bases spanning the gap. The germline V gene encodes CDR1 LNHDA and CDR2 SQIVND (reference sequence). The CDR3 region is CASALQGGQPQHF. The CDR3 DNA reads TGTGCCAGTGCCCTTCAAGGGGGTCAGCCCCAGCATTTT.

This chain connects TRBV7-2 to TRBJ1-3, with D possibly TRBD1 on 6 matching bases. The CDR3 is 16 residues long. V lost 5 bases and J lost 7, with 21 bases in between. The germline V gene encodes CDR1 SGHTA and CDR2 FQGNSA. CDR3 loop: CASSPTRQVRVNTIYF. In DNA, the CDR3 is TGTGCCAGCAGCCCCACCAGACAGGTTCGCGTCAACACCATATATTTT. Using reference TRBV7-2 and TRBJ1-3 for the parts outside the CDR3, the full variable domain is GAGVSQSPSNKVTEKGKDVELRCDPISGHTALYWYRQSLGQGLEFLIYFQGNSAPDKSGLPSDRFSAERTGGSVSTLTIQRTQQEDSAVYLCASSPTRQVRVNTIYFGEGSWLTVV.

This sequence joins TRBV6-5 and TRBJ1-2, with D unclear. The CDR3 sequence is 14 residues long. The germline gives CDR1 MNHEY, CDR2 SVGAGI. The V gene lost 7 bases and the J gene lost 2 bases, with 14 bases spanning the gap. CDR3: CASTGLPMNYGYTF. CDR3 nucleotides: TGTGCCAGCACAGGACTTCCCATGAACTATGGCTACACCTTC.

This chain connects TRBV7-2 to TRBJ1-2, with D maybe TRBD1 (5 bases). CDR1 is SGHTA, CDR2 FQGNSA, per germline. This CDR3 contains 16 residues. V was trimmed by 5 bases and J by 7 bases, leaving 23 bases between them. The CDR3 bases are TGTGCCAGCAGCCCCGGATGGGGGGGGGATCGAAGTGGCTACACCTTC. This sequence encodes CASSPGWGGDRSGYTF.

The CDR3 loop reads CASSSEGYGYTF. CDR3 sequence (DNA): TGTGCCAGCAGCTCGGAGGGTTATGGCTACACCTTC. The rearrangement joins TRBV9 to TRBJ1-2; D is unresolved. Deletions cut 4 bases from V and 5 bases from J, with 9 bases between. CDR1 is SGDLS and CDR2 is YYNGEE in the germline V gene. The CDR3 is 12 amino acids.

The genes are TRBV3-1 (or the pseudogene TRBV3-2) and TRBJ1-2; unclear D gene. There are 15 residues in the CDR3. The V end was cut by 4 bases, the J end by 5 bases, with 17 bases between. In germline, CDR1 is LGHDT, CDR2 YNNKEL (reference sequence). CDR3 DNA: TGTGCCAGCAGCCCGAGAGGGCGGGTAAGGTATGGCTACACCTTC. This translates into CASSPRGRVRYGYTF.

The chain carries TRBV18 and TRBJ2-3; no firm D call. The CDR3 totals 12 residues. Germline V gene sequence: CDR1 KGHSH, CDR2 LQKENI. V dropped 6 bases and J dropped 2 bases, with 6 bases sitting between them. This CDR3 reads CASSQNTDTQYF. CDR3 DNA sequence: TGTGCCAGCTCCCAAAACACAGATACGCAGTATTTT.

The chain couples TRBV7-2 to TRBJ2-3; maybe TRBD1 (5 bases). V was shortened by 1 base and J by 1 base, with 12 bases between the two germline ends. Germline V gene sequence: CDR1 SGHTA, CDR2 FQGNSA. CDR3 length equals 16 residues. The CDR3 nucleotides read TGTGCCAGCAGCTTAGAATGGGGCAGGGGCACAGATACGCAGTATTTT. As protein: CASSLEWGRGTDTQYF.

The V gene is TRBV4-3, the J gene TRBJ1-6; 7 nucleotides align to TRBD1. V lost 1 base to trimming and J lost 6 bases; unmatched junction nucleotides: 9. Germline CDR1 is LGHNA and CDR2 is YSLEER. The CDR3 has 17 amino acids. CDR3 nucleotides: TGCGCCAGCAGCCAAGGGGGACCGGGACAGCTTAATTCACCCCTCCACTTT. Protein product: CASSQGGPGQLNSPLHF.

V and J are TRBV6-1 and TRBJ2-3; TRBD1 matches at 9 bases. Germline values: CDR1 MNHNS, CDR2 SASEGT. The CDR3 has 16 residues. Trimming cost V 0 bases and J 6 bases; bases outside gene matches: 7. As DNA, the CDR3 is TGTGCCAGCAGTGAAGCGCGGACAGGGGTTGTGGATACGCAGTATTTT. It is translated as CASSEARTGVVDTQYF.

This sequence joins TRBV5-1 and TRBJ2-2; D perhaps matches TRBD2 (5 bases). Per the germline V gene, CDR1 is SGHRS and CDR2 is YFSETQ. Between the trimmed V and J ends, which lost 4 bases and 2 bases, there was a span of 15 bases. The CDR3 length is 16 residues. CDR3 nucleotide sequence: TGCGCCAGCAGCCCGGGGTCGACTATCAACACCGGGGAGCTGTTTTTT. Amino acids: CASSPGSTINTGELFF.